This T cell receptor beta chain was identified in a study of blood T cell repertoires in COVID-19. The overall study: Researchers got acute and convalescent COVID-19 samples from the United States, Italy and Spain. T cells, B-cell-depleted T cells, or PBMCs provided the cDNA or gDNA that served as material.

Some clones are missing from TCRdb's copy, which holds only in-frame ones; the method was immunoSEQ multiplex PCR. This table holds under 300,000 clones, 86% found once. Sequencing was done on a sample of peripheral blood. The clonotype originates from an elderly man with acute or convalescent COVID-19.

The CDR3 DNA reads as TGTGCCAGCAGCGTAGGGAGCCGAGATACTAATGAAAAACTGTTTTTT. Protein: CASSVGSRDTNEKLFF. This chain links TRBV9 with TRBJ1-4; no reliable D call. V was trimmed by 0 bases and J by 2 bases, leaving 11 bases between them. Germline V gives CDR1 SGDLS, CDR2 YYNGEE. The CDR3 is 16 residues long.